The 21 T cell receptor beta chains below were found in one sample sequenced in a study of blood T cell repertoires in COVID-19. Profiled with immunoSEQ multiplex PCR; TCRdb holds only in-frame clones, not every one. The sample gives more than 55,000 clones, 75% to 90% of which show up once; 15% to 20% is in the top ten. Input material: peripheral blood. These receptors were taken from a woman aged 55-69 years with COVID-19, enrolled during active disease.

V and J are TRBV7-9 and TRBJ1-2, with TRBD1 matching 7 bases. CDR1 and CDR2 (germline): SEHNR, FQNEAQ (reference sequence). CDR3 size: 14 residues. V was pared by 6 bases and J by 4 bases, with 8 bases of the junction left unmatched. CDR3 DNA sequence: TGTGCCAGCAGTTTTAGACAGGGAGGCTATGGCTACACCTTC. It translates to CASSFRQGGYGYTF.

The chain employs TRBV7-8 and TRBJ1-2, with 8 bases aligning to TRBD1. CDR1 is SGHVS and CDR2 is FQNEAQ in the germline V gene. CDR3 length equals 14 residues. The ends lost 2 bases at V and 7 bases at J; junction bases unmatched: 6. This CDR3 reads CASSLWGTGTGYTF. The CDR3, as DNA: TGTGCCAGCAGCTTATGGGGGACAGGTACTGGCTACACCTTC. The complete variable domain, with remaining parts taken from reference TRBV7-8 and TRBJ1-2, reads GAGVSQSPRYKVAKRGQDVALRCDPISGHVSLFWYQQALGQGPEFLTYFQNEAQLDKSGLPSDRFFAERPEGSVSTLKIQRTQQEDSAVYLCASSLWGTGTGYTFGSGTRLTVV.

The chain is built from TRBV6-5 and TRBJ2-7; a weak D match, TRBD2 (6 bases). Trimming left V 9 bases short and J 4 bases short, with 16 bases between. CDR3 size: 13 residues. The V gene's germline CDR1 is MNHEY and CDR2 SVGAGI. The CDR3 nucleotides read TGTGCCAGTTCAGCGGAGGGGCTATACGAGCAGTACTTC. This codes for CASSAEGLYEQYF.

Regarding this clone: The sample contains more than one DNA sequence encoding this CDR3. The CDR3 nucleotides are TGTGCCAGCAGCGAATCGGGGAACTATGGCTACACCTTC. Translated: CASSESGNYGYTF. The chain couples TRBV6-4 to TRBJ1-2, with D uncertain. The ends were cut back, 6 bases at V and 2 bases at J, with 10 bases in the middle. Germline CDR1 reads MRHNA; CDR2 reads SNTAGT. The CDR3 has 13 residues.

The V gene is TRBV6-6, the J gene TRBJ1-1; D call uncertain. CDR3 length equals 13 residues. The V end was cut by 2 bases, the J end by 3 bases, with 7 bases between. CDR1 is MNHNY and CDR2 is SVGAGI in the germline V gene (reference sequence). CDR3 amino acids: CASSYAEHTEAFF. For the CDR3, the DNA is TGTGCCAGCAGTTACGCGGAGCACACTGAAGCTTTCTTT.

This chain uses TRBV9 with TRBJ2-1; TRBD2 aligns across 8 bases. CDR1 and CDR2 from the germline V gene are SGDLS and YYNGEE. The CDR3 covers 15 residues. V shed 4 bases, J shed 9 bases, and the junction held 12 bases outside the gene matches. The chain's CDR3 is CASSHSGSSGSEQFF. In nucleotides, the CDR3 is TGTGCCAGCAGCCACAGCGGGAGTTCGGGTAGTGAGCAGTTCTTC.

This chain links TRBV9 with TRBJ2-5; 7 bases map to TRBD2. The CDR3 is made up of 15 amino acids. The germline gives CDR1 SGDLS, CDR2 YYNGEE. Trimming at V came to 0 bases and at J to 4 bases, leaving 6 bases not matched to a gene. The CDR3 sequence: CASSVAGGGGETQYF. CDR3 bases: TGTGCCAGCAGCGTAGCGGGCGGCGGGGGAGAGACCCAGTACTTC.

The rearrangement uses TRBV30 and TRBJ1-5, with unresolved D. Germline CDR1 is GTSNPN and CDR2 is SVGIG (reference sequence). V lost 2 bases and J 6 bases, leaving 11 bases between the germline ends. The CDR3 totals 13 residues. This CDR3 reads CAWSSFAGQPQHF. The CDR3 DNA follows: TGTGCCTGGAGTTCATTTGCGGGTCAGCCCCAGCATTTT.

V gene TRBV27 combines with J gene TRBJ2-7; TRBD2 matches at 15 bases. V lost 4 bases and J lost 6; bases outside the gene matches: 1. Per germline, CDR1 MNHEY and CDR2 SMNVEV (reference sequence). This CDR3 contains 14 residues. CDR3 sequence reads: CASSWGLAGGEQYF. In nucleotides, the CDR3 is TGTGCCAGCAGTTGGGGACTAGCGGGAGGCGAGCAGTACTTC.

This rearrangement joins TRBV27 to TRBJ1-5; the D gene is possibly TRBD1 (6 bases). The length of the CDR3 is 17 residues. V lost 2 bases and J 4 bases, leaving 18 bases between the germline ends. Germline CDR1 and CDR2: MNHEY and SMNVEV (reference sequence). The CDR3 protein is CASSLRSQGYGNQPQHF. For the CDR3, the DNA is TGTGCCAGCAGTTTAAGGTCCCAGGGGTATGGAAATCAGCCCCAGCATTTT.

The chain is built from TRBV4-3 and TRBJ2-1; 7 bases agree with TRBD2. The germline gives CDR1 LGHNA, CDR2 YSLEER. Losses at the gene ends were 2 bases for V and 0 bases for J; bases not matched to a gene: 10. The CDR3 has 18 residues. CDR3 in amino acids: CASSQRSSGASSYNEQFF. The CDR3 DNA is TGCGCCAGCAGCCAACGTTCTAGCGGAGCCAGCTCCTACAATGAGCAGTTCTTC.

The chain couples TRBV7-2 to TRBJ2-1; 13 bases map to TRBD2. The germline CDR1 and CDR2 sequences are SGHTA and FQGNSA. The CDR3 is 15 residues long. V dropped 5 bases and J dropped 7; count of bases not matched to a gene: 5. DNA for the CDR3: TGTGCCAGCAGCCAGAAGGGACTAGCGGGAAATGAGCAGTTCTTC. This sequence encodes CASSQKGLAGNEQFF.

The chain uses TRBV7-2 and TRBJ1-6, with D perhaps matching TRBD1 (5 bases). Germline V gene sequence: CDR1 SGHTA, CDR2 FQGNSA. V lost 1 base and J 10 bases, leaving 11 bases between the germline ends. The CDR3 is made up of 14 amino acids. CDR3 bases: TGTGCCAGCAGCTTAGGAGGGGAGGAATCACCCCTCCACTTT. Its protein is CASSLGGEESPLHF.

CDR3 amino acids: CATTPGLRTYEQYF. The CDR3, as DNA: TGTGCCACCACCCCTGGACTGAGGACCTACGAGCAGTACTTC. The rearrangement uses TRBV15 and TRBJ2-7; D possibly corresponds to TRBD2 (5 bases). With 7 bases removed from V and 2 bases from J, the gap between germline ends came to 15 bases. The CDR3 runs to 14 residues. CDR1 is LNHNV, CDR2 YYDKDF, per germline (reference sequence).

The gene calls are TRBV18 and TRBJ2-7; weak D call: TRBD2 (6 bases). This CDR3 contains 12 residues. V lost 5 bases to trimming and J lost 6 bases, with 11 bases between them. CDR1 and CDR2 from the germline V gene are KGHSH and LQKENI. In DNA form, the CDR3 reads TGTGCCAGCTCAAATCTTAGCGGCGAGCAGTACTTC. Its protein product is CASSNLSGEQYF.

The chain joins TRBV9 to TRBJ1-1; D is possibly TRBD1 (5 bases). Germline CDR1 is SGDLS and CDR2 is YYNGEE. V dropped 4 bases and J dropped 1 base, with 17 bases sitting between them. The CDR3 runs 16 residues. The CDR3 DNA follows: TGTGCCAGCAGCCCCGCCAGGGTGGATGGGAACACTGAAGCTTTCTTT. The encoded protein is CASSPARVDGNTEAFF. The full variable domain, its missing parts supplied by reference TRBV9 and TRBJ1-1, is DSGVTQTPKHLITATGQRVTLRCSPRSGDLSVYWYQQSLDQGLQFLIQYYNGEERAKGNILERFSAQQFPDLHSELNLSSLELGDSALYFCASSPARVDGNTEAFFGQGTRLTVV.

The rearrangement uses TRBV5-4 and TRBJ1-1; D perhaps matches TRBD1 (6 bases). CDR3 length: 15 residues. Germline V CDR1 and CDR2: SGHNT, YYREEE (reference sequence). Deletions cut 2 bases from V and 1 base from J, with 12 bases between. CDR3 sequence: CASSLPGRGNTEAFF. The CDR3 DNA is TGTGCCAGCAGCTTACCGGGCAGGGGGAACACTGAAGCTTTCTTT.

The chain couples TRBV7-9 to TRBJ1-1; D may be TRBD1 (6 bases). The CDR3 covers 13 residues. V gave up 5 bases and J gave up 5 bases, with 12 bases separating them. The germline CDR1 and CDR2 sequences are SEHNR and FQNEAQ (reference sequence). This CDR3 reads CASSAKGGTEAFF. CDR3 nucleotides: TGTGCCAGCAGCGCCAAAGGGGGAACTGAAGCTTTCTTT. Full variable domain (missing parts from reference TRBV7-9 and TRBJ1-1): DTGVSQNPRHKITKRGQNVTFRCDPISEHNRLYWYRQTLGQGPEFLTYFQNEAQLEKSRLLSDRFSAERPKGSFSTLEIQRTEQGDSAMYLCASSAKGGTEAFFGQGTRLTVV.

This chain uses TRBV3-1 (or the pseudogene TRBV3-2) with TRBJ1-6; TRBD1 matches 7 bases. The germline gives CDR1 LGHDT, CDR2 YNNKEL (reference sequence). The CDR3 is made up of 17 amino acids. The trim removed 1 base at V and 3 bases at J, leaving 6 bases unmatched. In DNA form, the CDR3 reads TGTGCCAGCAGCCAAGTTGGGACAGAGTACTATAATTCACCCCTCCACTTT. Its protein is CASSQVGTEYYNSPLHF.

The chain combines TRBV24-1 with TRBJ2-7, with TRBD2 matching 7 bases. The CDR3 sequence is 14 residues long. Germline CDR1 is KGHDR and CDR2 is SFDVKD. V was pared by 4 bases and J by 4 bases, with 6 bases of the junction left unmatched. CDR3 coding DNA: TGTGCCACCAGTGAATCCGGGACTACGTACGAGCAGTACTTC. Its translation is CATSESGTTYEQYF.

V and J are TRBV5-1 and TRBJ1-2; D uncertain. CDR1 and CDR2 (germline): SGHRS, YFSETQ. Trimming removed 0 bases from V and 1 base from J, with 4 bases in between. The CDR3 runs to 13 residues. The CDR3 DNA reads TGCGCCAGCAGCTTGGAGAGTAACTATGGCTACACCTTC. Translating it yields CASSLESNYGYTF.